This entry lists 2 T cell receptor beta chains sequenced from one sample in a study of OX40 agonist ivuxolimab in advanced cancers. This table comes from immunoSEQ multiplex PCR, and its TCRdb copy is limited to in-frame clones, with some not included. The repertoire includes 20,000 or so clones, roughly 78% of them detected once, and more than 25% sits in the top ten. The input for sequencing was CD4+ or CD8+ T cells sorted from blood, taken in a trial of the OX40 agonist ivuxolimab. These receptors originate from an adult with an advanced solid tumor such as melanoma, head and neck, liver or kidney cancer.

The chain joins TRBV27 to TRBJ2-7; D may match TRBD1 or TRBD2 (5 bases each). The CDR3 runs 13 residues. Deletions cut 8 bases from V and 1 base from J, with 12 bases between. CDR1 and CDR2 from the germline V gene are MNHEY and SMNVEV (reference sequence). The CDR3 DNA is TGTGCCAGCGCAGGTGGGGGTTCCTACGAGCAGTACTTC. This codes for CASAGGGSYEQYF.

The gene calls are TRBV13 and TRBJ2-7, with TRBD2 matching over 9 bases. J was trimmed by 2 bases and V by 1 base; bases with no gene match: 6. The CDR3 runs to 16 residues. The V gene's germline CDR1 is PRHDT and CDR2 FYEKMQ (reference sequence). In DNA, the CDR3 is TGTGCCAGCAGCTTAGCCGCTAGCGGGAATACCTACGAGCAGTACTTC. Protein sequence: CASSLAASGNTYEQYF.